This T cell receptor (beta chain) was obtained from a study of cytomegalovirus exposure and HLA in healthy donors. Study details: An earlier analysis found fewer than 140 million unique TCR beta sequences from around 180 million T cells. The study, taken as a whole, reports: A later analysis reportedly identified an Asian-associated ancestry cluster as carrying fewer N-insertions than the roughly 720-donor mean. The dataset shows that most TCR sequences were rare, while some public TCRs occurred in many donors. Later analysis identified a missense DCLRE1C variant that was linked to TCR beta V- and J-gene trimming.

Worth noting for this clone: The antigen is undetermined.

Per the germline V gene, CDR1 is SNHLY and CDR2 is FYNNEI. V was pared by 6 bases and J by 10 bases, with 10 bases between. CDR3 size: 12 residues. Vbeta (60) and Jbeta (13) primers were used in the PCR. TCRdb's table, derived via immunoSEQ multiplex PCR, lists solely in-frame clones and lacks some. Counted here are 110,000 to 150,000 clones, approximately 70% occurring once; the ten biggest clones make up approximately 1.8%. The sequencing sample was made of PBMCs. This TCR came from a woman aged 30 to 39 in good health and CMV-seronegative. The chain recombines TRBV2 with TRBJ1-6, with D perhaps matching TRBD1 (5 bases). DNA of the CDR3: TGTGCCAGCAGGGGGCAGTTGTCACCCCTCCACTTT. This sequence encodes CASRGQLSPLHF.